Following are 5 T cell receptor beta chains from one sample sequenced in a study of T-cell memory formation after mild COVID-19. TCRdb redid the calling of the 5' RACE reads with MiXCR, one entry per CDR3 protein. The table shows about 160,000 distinct CDR3 sequences, with 25% to 40% occurring only once. Sample: PBMCs or a T cell subset sorted from them (not recorded which). These receptors all come from an adult woman who had mild COVID-19 (a few samples of this study predate the infection). Cell type and time point are not known.

This chain joins TRBV25-1 and TRBJ2-7; D is possibly TRBD2 (5 bases). Germline assignment: CDR1 MGHDK and CDR2 SYGVNS. The CDR3 extends over 14 amino acids. The V end was cut by 6 bases, the J end by 3 bases, with 15 bases between. CDR3 sequence: CASRGGPGIYEQYF. CDR3 coding DNA: TGTGCCAGCAGAGGCGGGCCTGGAATCTACGAGCAGTACTTC.

This clonotype was seen only a few times. The chain combines TRBV28 with TRBJ2-7; 11 bases map to TRBD2. J was trimmed by 2 bases and V by 7 bases; bases with no gene match: 4. The V gene's germline CDR1 is MDHEN and CDR2 SYDVKM. The CDR3 loop spans 14 amino acids. CDR3 sequence: CASTIAGGPYEQYF. CDR3 DNA sequence: TGTGCCAGCACGATAGCGGGGGGGCCCTACGAGCAGTACTTC. Drawing the rest from reference TRBV28 and TRBJ2-7, the complete variable domain is DVKVTQSSRYLVKRTGEKVFLECVQDMDHENMFWYRQDPGLGLRLIYFSYDVKMKEKGDIPEGYSVSREKKERFSLILESASTNQTSMYLCASTIAGGPYEQYFGPGTRLTVT.

This clonotype turned up a few times. V and J are TRBV6-5 and TRBJ2-7; D call uncertain. The CDR3 consists of 11 residues. The germline CDR1 and CDR2 sequences are MNHEY and SVGAGI. Deletions cut 4 bases from V and 3 bases from J, with 4 bases between. Here the CDR3 DNA reads TGTGCCAGCAGTTTCCTCTACGAGCAGTACTTC. Its translation: CASSFLYEQYF.

V usage is TRBV7-9 and J usage is TRBJ2-7, with D hard to call. With 1 base removed from V and 5 bases from J, the gap between germline ends came to 3 bases. Germline V gene lookup returns CDR1 SEHNR and CDR2 FQNEAQ (reference sequence). CDR3 length: 11 residues. The CDR3 coding sequence is TGTGCCAGCAGCTTAGGGAACGAGCAGTACTTC. Amino acids: CASSLGNEQYF.

The rearrangement uses TRBV7-9 and TRBJ1-2; no definite D call. Germline CDR1 SEHNR, CDR2 FQNEAQ (reference sequence). The CDR3 is 13 residues long. V lost 5 bases and J 5 bases, leaving 12 bases between the germline ends. The CDR3 region is CASSPLKEYGYTF. CDR3 bases: TGTGCCAGCAGCCCATTAAAGGAATATGGCTACACCTTC.